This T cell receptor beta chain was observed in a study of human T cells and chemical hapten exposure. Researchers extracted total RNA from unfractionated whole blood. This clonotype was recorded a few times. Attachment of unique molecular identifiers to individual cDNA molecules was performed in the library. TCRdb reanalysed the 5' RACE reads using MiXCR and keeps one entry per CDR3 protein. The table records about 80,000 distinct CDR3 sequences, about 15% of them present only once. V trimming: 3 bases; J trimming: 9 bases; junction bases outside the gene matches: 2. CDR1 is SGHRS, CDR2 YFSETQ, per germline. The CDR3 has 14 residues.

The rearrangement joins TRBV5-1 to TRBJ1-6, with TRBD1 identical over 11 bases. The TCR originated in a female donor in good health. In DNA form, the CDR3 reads TGCGCCAGCAGCTCCGGGACAGGGGGTTCACCCCTCCACTTT. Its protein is CASSSGTGGSPLHF.